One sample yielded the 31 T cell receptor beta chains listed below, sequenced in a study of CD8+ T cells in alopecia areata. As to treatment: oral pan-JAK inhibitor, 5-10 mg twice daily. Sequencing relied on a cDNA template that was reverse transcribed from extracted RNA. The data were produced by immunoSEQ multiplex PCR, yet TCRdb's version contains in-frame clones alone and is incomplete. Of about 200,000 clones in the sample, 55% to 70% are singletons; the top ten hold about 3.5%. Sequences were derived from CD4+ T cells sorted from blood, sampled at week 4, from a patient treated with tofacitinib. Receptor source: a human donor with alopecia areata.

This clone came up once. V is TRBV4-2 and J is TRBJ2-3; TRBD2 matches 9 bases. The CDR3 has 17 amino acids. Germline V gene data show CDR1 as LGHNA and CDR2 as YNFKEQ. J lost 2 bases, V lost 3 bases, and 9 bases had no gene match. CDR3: CASSQRGGFNPTDTQYF. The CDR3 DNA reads TGTGCCAGCAGCCAGCGGGGGGGCTTCAATCCCACAGATACGCAGTATTTT.

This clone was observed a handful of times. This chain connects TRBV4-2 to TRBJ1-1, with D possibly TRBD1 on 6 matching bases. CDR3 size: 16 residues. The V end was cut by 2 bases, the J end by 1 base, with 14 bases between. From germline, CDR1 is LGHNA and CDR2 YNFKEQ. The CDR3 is CASSQFATGRNTEAFF. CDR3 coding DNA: TGTGCCAGCAGCCAATTCGCGACAGGAAGGAACACTGAAGCTTTCTTT.

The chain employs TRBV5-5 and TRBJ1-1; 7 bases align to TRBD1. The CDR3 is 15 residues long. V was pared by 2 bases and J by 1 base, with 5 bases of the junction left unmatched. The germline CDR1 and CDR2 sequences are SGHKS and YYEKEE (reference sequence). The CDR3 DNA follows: TGTGCCAGCAGCTTCACAGGGGCGGCGAACACTGAAGCTTTCTTT. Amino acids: CASSFTGAANTEAFF.

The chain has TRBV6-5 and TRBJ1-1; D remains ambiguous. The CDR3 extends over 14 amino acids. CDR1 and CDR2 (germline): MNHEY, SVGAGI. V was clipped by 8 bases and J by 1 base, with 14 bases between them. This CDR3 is CASRFRVGNTEAFF. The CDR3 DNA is TGTGCCAGCCGGTTTCGGGTCGGGAACACTGAAGCTTTCTTT.

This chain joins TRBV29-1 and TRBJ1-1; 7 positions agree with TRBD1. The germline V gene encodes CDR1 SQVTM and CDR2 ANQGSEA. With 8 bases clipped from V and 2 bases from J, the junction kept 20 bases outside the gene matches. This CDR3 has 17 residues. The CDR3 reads CSPRRVRWTGQNTEAFF. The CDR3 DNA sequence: TGCAGCCCTCGACGCGTTCGATGGACAGGACAAAACACTGAAGCTTTCTTT. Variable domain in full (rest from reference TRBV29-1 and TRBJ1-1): SAVISQKPSRDICQRGTSLTIQCQVDSQVTMMFWYRQQPGQSLTLIATANQGSEATYESGFVIDKFPISRPNLTFSTLTVSNMSPEDSSIYLCSPRRVRWTGQNTEAFFGQGTRLTVV.

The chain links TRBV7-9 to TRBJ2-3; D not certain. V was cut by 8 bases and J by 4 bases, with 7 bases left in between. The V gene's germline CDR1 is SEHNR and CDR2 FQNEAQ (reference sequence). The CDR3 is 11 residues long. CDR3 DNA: TGTGCCAGCCAGGTCGCAGATACGCAGTATTTT. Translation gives CASQVADTQYF.

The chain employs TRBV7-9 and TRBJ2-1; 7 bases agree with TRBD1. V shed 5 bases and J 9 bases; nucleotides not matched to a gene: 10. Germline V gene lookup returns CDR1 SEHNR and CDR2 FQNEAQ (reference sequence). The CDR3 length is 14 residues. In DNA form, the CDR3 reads TGTGCCAGCAGCGAAAACCGGGACAGCGGTGAGCAGTTCTTC. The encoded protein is CASSENRDSGEQFF.

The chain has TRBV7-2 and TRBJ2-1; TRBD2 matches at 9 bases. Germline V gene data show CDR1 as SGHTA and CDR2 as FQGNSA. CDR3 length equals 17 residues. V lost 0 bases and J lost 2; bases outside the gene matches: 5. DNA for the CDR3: TGTGCCAGCAGCTTAGCGTTTGCTAGCGGGGCCTACAATGAGCAGTTCTTC. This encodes CASSLAFASGAYNEQFF.

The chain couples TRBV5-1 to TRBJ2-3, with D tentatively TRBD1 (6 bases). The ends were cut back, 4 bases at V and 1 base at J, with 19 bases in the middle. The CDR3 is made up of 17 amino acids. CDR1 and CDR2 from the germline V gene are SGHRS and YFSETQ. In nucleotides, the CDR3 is TGCGCCAGCAGCCACCCATGGGGGCAGGAACGCACAGATACGCAGTATTTT. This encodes CASSHPWGQERTDTQYF.

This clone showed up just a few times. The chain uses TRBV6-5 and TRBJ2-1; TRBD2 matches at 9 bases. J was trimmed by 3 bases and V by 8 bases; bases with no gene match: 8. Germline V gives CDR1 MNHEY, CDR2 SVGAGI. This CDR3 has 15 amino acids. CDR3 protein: CASVDSGGRYNEQFF. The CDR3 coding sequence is TGTGCCAGCGTGGATAGCGGGGGCCGCTACAATGAGCAGTTCTTC.

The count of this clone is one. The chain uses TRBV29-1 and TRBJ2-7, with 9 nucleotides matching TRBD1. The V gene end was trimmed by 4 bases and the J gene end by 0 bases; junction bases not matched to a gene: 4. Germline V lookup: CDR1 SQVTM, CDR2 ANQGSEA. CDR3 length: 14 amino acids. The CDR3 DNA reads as TGCAGCGTTGCCGGGACAGGGCCCTCCTACGAGCAGTACTTC. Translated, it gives CSVAGTGPSYEQYF.

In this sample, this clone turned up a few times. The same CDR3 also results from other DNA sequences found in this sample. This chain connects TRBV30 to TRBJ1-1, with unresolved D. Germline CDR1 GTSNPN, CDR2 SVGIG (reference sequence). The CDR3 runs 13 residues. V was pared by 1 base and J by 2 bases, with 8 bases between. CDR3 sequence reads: CAWSGGGNTEAFF. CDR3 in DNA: TGTGCCTGGAGTGGAGGAGGAAACACTGAAGCTTTCTTT. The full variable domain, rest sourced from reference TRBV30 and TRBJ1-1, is SQTIHQWPATLVQPVGSPLSLECTVEGTSNPNLYWYRQAAGRGLQLLFYSVGIGQISSEVPQNLSASRPQDRQFILSSKKLLLSDSGFYLCAWSGGGNTEAFFGQGTRLTVV.

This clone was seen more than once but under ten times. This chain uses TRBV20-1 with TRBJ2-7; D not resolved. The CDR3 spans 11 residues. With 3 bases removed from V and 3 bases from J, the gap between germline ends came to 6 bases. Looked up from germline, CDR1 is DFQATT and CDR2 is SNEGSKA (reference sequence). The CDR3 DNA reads TGCAGTGCTAGGAAGGACTACGAGCAGTACTTC. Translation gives CSARKDYEQYF.

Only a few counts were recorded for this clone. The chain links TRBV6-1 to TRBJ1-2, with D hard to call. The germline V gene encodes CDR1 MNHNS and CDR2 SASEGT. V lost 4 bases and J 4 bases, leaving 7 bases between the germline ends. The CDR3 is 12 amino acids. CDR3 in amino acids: CASSATFYGYTF. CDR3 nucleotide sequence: TGTGCCAGCAGTGCGACCTTCTATGGCTACACCTTC.

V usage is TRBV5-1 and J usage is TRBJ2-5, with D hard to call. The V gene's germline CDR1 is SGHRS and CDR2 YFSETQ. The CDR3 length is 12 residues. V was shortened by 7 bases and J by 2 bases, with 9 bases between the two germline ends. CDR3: CASRSDQETQYF. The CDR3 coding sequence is TGCGCCAGCCGAAGCGATCAAGAGACCCAGTACTTC.

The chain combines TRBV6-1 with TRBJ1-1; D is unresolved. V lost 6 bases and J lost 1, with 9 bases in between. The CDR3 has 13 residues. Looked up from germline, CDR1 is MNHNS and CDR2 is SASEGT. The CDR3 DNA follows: TGTGCCAGCAGCACCACGTGGAACACTGAAGCTTTCTTT. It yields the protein CASSTTWNTEAFF.

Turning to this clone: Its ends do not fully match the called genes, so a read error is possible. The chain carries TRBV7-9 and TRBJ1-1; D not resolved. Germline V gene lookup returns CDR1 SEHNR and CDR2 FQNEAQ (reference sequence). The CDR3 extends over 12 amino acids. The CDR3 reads CASSLGTEKPSF. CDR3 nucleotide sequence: TGTGCCAGCAGCTTAGGTACAGAGAAACCCTCCTTT.

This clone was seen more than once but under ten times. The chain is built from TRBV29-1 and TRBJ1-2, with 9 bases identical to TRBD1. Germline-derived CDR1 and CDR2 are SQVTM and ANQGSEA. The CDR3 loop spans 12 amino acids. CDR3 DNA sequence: TGCACCACGACCTGGACAGGGGACGGCTACACCTTC. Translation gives CTTTWTGDGYTF.

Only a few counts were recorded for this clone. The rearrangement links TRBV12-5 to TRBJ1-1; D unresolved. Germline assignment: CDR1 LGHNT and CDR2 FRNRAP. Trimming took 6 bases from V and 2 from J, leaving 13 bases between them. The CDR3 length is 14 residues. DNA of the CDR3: TGTGCTAGTGGCAGAAGGACCGCCAACACTGAAGCTTTCTTT. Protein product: CASGRRTANTEAFF.

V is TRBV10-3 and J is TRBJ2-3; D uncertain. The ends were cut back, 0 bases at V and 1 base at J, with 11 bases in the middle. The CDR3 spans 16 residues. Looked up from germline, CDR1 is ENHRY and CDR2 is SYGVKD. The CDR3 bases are TGTGCCATCAGTGAGTCCCCAGCCCAGGGCACAGATACGCAGTATTTT. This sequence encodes CAISESPAQGTDTQYF.

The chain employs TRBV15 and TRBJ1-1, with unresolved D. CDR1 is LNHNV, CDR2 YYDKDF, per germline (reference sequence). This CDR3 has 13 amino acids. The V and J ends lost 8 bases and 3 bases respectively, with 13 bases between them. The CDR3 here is CATSQTMDTEAFF. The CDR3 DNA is TGTGCCACCTCGCAGACAATGGACACTGAAGCTTTCTTT.

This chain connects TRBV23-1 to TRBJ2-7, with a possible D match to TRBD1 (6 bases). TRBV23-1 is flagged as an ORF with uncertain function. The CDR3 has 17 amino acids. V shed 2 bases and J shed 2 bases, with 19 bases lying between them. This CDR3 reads CASSQAKTRGEAYEQYF. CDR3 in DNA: TGCGCCAGCAGTCAAGCAAAGACCAGGGGCGAAGCCTACGAGCAGTACTTC.

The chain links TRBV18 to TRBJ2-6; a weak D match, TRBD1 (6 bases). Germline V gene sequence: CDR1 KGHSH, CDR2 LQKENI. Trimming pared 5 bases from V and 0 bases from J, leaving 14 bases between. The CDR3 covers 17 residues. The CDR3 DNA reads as TGTGCCAGCTCAGGACAGCCTGCAACCTCTGGGGCCAACGTCCTGACTTTC. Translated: CASSGQPATSGANVLTF.

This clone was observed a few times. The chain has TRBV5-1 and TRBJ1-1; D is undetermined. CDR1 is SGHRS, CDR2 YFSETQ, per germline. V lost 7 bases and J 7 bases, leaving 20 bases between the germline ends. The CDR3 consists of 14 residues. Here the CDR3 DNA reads TGCGCCAGCGCCATCCGGCAGGCCCCGCTTGAAGCTTTCTTT. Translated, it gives CASAIRQAPLEAFF.

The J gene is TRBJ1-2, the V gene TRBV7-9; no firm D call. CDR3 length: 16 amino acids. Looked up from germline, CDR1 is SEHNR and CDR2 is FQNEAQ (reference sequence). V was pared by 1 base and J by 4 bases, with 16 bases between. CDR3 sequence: CASSLGAAPSSYGYTF. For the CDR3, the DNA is TGTGCCAGCAGCTTAGGGGCGGCCCCCAGCTCCTATGGCTACACCTTC.

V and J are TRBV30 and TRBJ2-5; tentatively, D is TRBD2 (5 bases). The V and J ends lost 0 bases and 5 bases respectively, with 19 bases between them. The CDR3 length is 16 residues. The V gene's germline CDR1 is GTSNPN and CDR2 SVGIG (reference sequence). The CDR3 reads CAWSVLGQLRGETQYF. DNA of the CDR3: TGTGCCTGGAGTGTATTGGGTCAGCTTAGAGGGGAGACCCAGTACTTC. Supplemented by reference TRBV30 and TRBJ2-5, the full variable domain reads SQTIHQWPATLVQPVGSPLSLECTVEGTSNPNLYWYRQAAGRGLQLLFYSVGIGQISSEVPQNLSASRPQDRQFILSSKKLLLSDSGFYLCAWSVLGQLRGETQYFGPGTRLLVL.

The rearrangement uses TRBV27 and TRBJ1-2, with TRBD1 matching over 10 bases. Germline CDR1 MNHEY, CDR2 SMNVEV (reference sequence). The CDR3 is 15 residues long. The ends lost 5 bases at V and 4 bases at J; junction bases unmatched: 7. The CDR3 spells CASSPRQGAGYGYTF. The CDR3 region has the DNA TGTGCCAGCAGTCCCCGACAGGGGGCCGGCTATGGCTACACCTTC.

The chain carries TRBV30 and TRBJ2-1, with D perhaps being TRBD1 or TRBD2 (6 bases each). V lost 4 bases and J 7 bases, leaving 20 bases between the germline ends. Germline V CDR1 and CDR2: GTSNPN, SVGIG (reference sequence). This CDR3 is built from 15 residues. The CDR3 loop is CAWNRERRGGNEQFF. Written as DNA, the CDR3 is TGTGCCTGGAACCGAGAACGAAGAGGGGGGAATGAGCAGTTCTTC.

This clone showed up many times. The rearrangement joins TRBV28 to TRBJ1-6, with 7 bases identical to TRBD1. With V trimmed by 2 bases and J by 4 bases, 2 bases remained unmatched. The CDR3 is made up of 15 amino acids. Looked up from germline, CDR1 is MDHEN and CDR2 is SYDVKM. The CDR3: CASSLGDRYNSPLHF. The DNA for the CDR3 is TGTGCCAGCAGTTTAGGGGACAGATATAATTCACCCCTCCACTTT.

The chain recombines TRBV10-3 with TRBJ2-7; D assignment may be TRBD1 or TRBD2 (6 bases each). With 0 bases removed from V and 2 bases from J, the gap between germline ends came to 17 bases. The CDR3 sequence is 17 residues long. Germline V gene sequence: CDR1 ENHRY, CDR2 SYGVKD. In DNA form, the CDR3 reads TGTGCCATCAGTGAGTCGGGGGGCGGACAGAACACCTACGAGCAGTACTTC. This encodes CAISESGGGQNTYEQYF.

The CDR3 DNA follows: TGTGCCAGCAGCTTGCGGCGGCAGGGAGGAGGTCTAAATGAAAAACTGTTTTTT. This translates into CASSLRRQGGGLNEKLFF. The chain recombines TRBV5-4 with TRBJ1-4; D may be TRBD1 (5 bases). Germline CDR1 is SGHNT and CDR2 is YYREEE (reference sequence). Deletions cut 1 base from V and 5 bases from J, with 21 bases between. This CDR3 region has 18 residues.